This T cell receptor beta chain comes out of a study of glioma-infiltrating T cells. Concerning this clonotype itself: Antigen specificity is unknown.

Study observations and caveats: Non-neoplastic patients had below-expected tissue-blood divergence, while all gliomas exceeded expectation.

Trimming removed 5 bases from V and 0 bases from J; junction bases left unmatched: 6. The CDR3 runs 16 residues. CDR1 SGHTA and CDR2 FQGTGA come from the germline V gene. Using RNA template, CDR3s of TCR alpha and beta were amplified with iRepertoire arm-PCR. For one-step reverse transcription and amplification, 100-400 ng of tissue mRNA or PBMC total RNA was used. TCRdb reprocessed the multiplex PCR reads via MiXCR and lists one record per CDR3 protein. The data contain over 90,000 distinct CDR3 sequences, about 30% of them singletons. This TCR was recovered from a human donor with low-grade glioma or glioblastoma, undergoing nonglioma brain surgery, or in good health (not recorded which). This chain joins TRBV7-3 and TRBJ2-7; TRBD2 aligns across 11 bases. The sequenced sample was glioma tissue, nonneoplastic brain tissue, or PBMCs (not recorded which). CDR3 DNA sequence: TGTGCCAGCAGCCAAGGGGGACTAGCGGACTCCTACGAGCAGTACTTC. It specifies CASSQGGLADSYEQYF.